This entry describes one T cell receptor beta chain. The target antigen is unknown. Deletions cut 5 bases from V and 1 base from J, with 14 bases between. The CDR3 covers 16 residues. Germline V lookup: CDR1 SGHVS, CDR2 FQNEAQ. Sorting based on CD45RO/CCR7/CD25/CD127/CD95/CD27 separated CD4+ naive, central memory, regulatory and stem cell-like memory cells. Once sorted, every population was more than 98% pure. The sample is drawn from a study of beta chain features in type 1 diabetes. The study reverse transcribed the entire isolated RNA, so it sequenced expressed TCRB transcripts. The method was immunoSEQ multiplex PCR; TCRdb's version includes in-frame clones alone and lacks a portion of them. The table lists some 150,000 clones, around a tenth of them singletons, with around 0.68% in the top ten. Overall study results and limits: The study found fewer insertions and more deletions at VDJ junctions in type 1 diabetes patients. Shorter TCRB CDR3s, moderately but significantly so, were found in Type 1 diabetes patients in all four CD4+ subsets.

The sequence came from a man aged 18 to 35 in good health. The sequencing input was central memory CD4+ T cells from blood. The chain joins TRBV7-8 to TRBJ2-2, with D perhaps matching TRBD1 (6 bases). CDR3 DNA sequence: TGTGCCAGCAGCCTTGGGACAACTATGAACACCGGGGAGCTGTTTTTT. Translation: CASSLGTTMNTGELFF.